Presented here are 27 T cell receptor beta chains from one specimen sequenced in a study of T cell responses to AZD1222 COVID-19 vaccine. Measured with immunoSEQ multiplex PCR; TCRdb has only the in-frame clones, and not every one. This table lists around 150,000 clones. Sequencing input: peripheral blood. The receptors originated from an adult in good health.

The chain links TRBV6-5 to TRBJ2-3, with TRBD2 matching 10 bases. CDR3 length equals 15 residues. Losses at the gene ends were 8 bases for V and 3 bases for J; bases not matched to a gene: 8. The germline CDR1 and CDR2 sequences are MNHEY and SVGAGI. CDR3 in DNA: TGTGCCAGCTTACCGGTTAGCGGGGGGACAGATACGCAGTATTTT. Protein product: CASLPVSGGTDTQYF.

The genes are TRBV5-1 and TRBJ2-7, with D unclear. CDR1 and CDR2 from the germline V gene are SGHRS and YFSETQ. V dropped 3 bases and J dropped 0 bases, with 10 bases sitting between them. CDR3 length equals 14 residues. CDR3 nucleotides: TGCGCCAGCAGCTCGATGATCAACTCCTACGAGCAGTACTTC. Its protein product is CASSSMINSYEQYF.

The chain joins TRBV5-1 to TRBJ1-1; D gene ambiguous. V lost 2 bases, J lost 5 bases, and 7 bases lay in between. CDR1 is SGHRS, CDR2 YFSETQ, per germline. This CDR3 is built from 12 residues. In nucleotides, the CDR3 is TGCGCCAGCAGCTTCCGGGGAACTGAAGCTTTCTTT. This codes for CASSFRGTEAFF.

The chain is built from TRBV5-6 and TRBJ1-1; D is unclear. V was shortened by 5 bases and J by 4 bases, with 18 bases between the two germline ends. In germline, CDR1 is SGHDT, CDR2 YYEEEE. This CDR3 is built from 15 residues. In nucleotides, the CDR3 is TGTGCCAGCAGTAAATCAAGGCGGATGTTCACTGAAGCTTTCTTT. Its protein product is CASSKSRRMFTEAFF.

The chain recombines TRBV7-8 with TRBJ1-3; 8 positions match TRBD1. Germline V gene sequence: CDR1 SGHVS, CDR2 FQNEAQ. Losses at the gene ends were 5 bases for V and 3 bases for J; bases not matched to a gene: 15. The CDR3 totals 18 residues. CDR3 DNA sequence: TGTGCCAGCAGCAGCCGGGACAGGTTAAGCTCTGATGGAAACACCATATATTTT. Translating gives CASSSRDRLSSDGNTIYF.

The CDR3 region is CASRLAGGTDTQYF. The CDR3 bases are TGTGCCAGCAGGCTAGCGGGGGGTACGGATACGCAGTATTTT. The chain recombines TRBV2 with TRBJ2-3; 11 positions match TRBD2. This CDR3 has 14 amino acids. Unmatched junction bases numbered 5, after V lost 6 bases and J lost 6 bases. Germline V gene lookup returns CDR1 SNHLY and CDR2 FYNNEI. The full variable domain, its missing parts supplied by reference TRBV2 and TRBJ2-3, is EPEVTQTPSHQVTQMGQEVILRCVPISNHLYFYWYRQILGQKVEFLVSFYNNEISEKSEIFDDQFSVERPDGSNFTLKIRSTKLEDSAMYFCASRLAGGTDTQYFGPGTRLTVL.

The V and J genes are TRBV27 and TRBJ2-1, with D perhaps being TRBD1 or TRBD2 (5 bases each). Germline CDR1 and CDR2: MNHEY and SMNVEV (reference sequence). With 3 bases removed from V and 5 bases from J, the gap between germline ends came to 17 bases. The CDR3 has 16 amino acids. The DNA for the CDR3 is TGTGCCAGCAGTTTCCACGGGGTCCAGGGCAACAATGAGCAGTTCTTC. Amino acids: CASSFHGVQGNNEQFF.

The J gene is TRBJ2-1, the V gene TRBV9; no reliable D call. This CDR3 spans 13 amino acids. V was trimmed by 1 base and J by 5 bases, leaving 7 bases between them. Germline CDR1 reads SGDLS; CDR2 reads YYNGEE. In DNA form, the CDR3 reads TGTGCCAGCAGCGTATTTGGAAACAATGAGCAGTTCTTC. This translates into CASSVFGNNEQFF.

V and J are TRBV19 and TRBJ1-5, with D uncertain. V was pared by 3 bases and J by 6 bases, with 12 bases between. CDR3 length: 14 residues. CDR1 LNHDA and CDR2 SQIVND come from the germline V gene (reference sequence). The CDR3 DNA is TGTGCCAGTAGTATCTTGGACCCCGGTCAGCCCCAGCATTTT. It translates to CASSILDPGQPQHF.

The CDR3 region is CAWSANSVGGRETQYF. The CDR3 DNA reads as TGTGCCTGGAGTGCCAACTCAGTGGGGGGCCGGGAGACCCAGTACTTC. The chain is built from TRBV30 and TRBJ2-5, with D possibly being TRBD1 or TRBD2 (6 bases each). The CDR3 totals 16 residues. Germline loops: CDR1 GTSNPN, CDR2 SVGIG (reference sequence). The V gene lost 1 base and the J gene lost 5 bases, with 20 bases spanning the gap. The whole variable domain, filled in from reference TRBV30 and TRBJ2-5, reads SQTIHQWPATLVQPVGSPLSLECTVEGTSNPNLYWYRQAAGRGLQLLFYSVGIGQISSEVPQNLSASRPQDRQFILSSKKLLLSDSGFYLCAWSANSVGGRETQYFGPGTRLLVL.

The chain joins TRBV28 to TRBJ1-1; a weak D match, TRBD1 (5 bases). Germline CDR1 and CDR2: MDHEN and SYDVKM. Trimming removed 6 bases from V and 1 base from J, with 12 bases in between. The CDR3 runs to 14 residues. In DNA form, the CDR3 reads TGTGCCAGCAGACTGGGGCGTCCGAACACTGAAGCTTTCTTT. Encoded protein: CASRLGRPNTEAFF.

CDR3 protein: CASSLDRASEKLFF. As DNA, the CDR3 is TGTGCCAGCAGCTTAGACAGGGCGAGTGAAAAACTGTTTTTT. V and J are TRBV7-2 and TRBJ1-4; a weak D match, TRBD1 (6 bases). Per the germline V gene, CDR1 is SGHTA and CDR2 is FQGNSA. The CDR3 is 14 residues long. The ends were cut back, 1 base at V and 7 bases at J, with 10 bases in the middle. Complete variable domain (other parts from reference TRBV7-2 and TRBJ1-4): GAGVSQSPSNKVTEKGKDVELRCDPISGHTALYWYRQSLGQGLEFLIYFQGNSAPDKSGLPSDRFSAERTGGSVSTLTIQRTQQEDSAVYLCASSLDRASEKLFFGSGTQLSVL.

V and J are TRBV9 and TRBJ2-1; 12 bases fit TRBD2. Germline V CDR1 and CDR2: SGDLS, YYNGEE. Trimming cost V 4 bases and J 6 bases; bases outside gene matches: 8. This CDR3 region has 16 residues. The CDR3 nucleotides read TGTGCCAGCAGCCCTTCCGGACTAGCGGGGTCCAATGAGCAGTTCTTC. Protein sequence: CASSPSGLAGSNEQFF. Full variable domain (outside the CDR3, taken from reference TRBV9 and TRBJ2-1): DSGVTQTPKHLITATGQRVTLRCSPRSGDLSVYWYQQSLDQGLQFLIQYYNGEERAKGNILERFSAQQFPDLHSELNLSSLELGDSALYFCASSPSGLAGSNEQFFGPGTRLTVL.

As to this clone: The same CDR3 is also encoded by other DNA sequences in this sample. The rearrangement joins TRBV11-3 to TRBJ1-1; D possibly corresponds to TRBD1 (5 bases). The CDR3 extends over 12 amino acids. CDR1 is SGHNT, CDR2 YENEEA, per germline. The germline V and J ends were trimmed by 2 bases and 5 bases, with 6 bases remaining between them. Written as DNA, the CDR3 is TGTGCCAGCAGCTTACGGGGGACTGAAGCTTTCTTT. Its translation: CASSLRGTEAFF.

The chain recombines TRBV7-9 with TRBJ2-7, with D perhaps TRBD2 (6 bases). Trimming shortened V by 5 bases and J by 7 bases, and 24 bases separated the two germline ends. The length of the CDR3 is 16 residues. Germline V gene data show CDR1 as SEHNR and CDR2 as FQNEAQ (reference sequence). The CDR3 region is CASSPSRIPGSGEQYF. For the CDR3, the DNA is TGTGCCAGCAGCCCATCGAGAATTCCAGGCAGCGGGGAGCAGTACTTC.

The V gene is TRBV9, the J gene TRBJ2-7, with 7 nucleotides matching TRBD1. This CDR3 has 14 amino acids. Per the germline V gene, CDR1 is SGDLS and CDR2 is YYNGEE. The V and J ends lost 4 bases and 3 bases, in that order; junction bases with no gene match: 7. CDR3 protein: CASSHRDSNYEQYF. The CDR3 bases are TGTGCCAGCAGCCACCGGGACAGCAACTACGAGCAGTACTTC. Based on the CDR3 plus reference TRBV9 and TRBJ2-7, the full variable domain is DSGVTQTPKHLITATGQRVTLRCSPRSGDLSVYWYQQSLDQGLQFLIQYYNGEERAKGNILERFSAQQFPDLHSELNLSSLELGDSALYFCASSHRDSNYEQYFGPGTRLTVT.

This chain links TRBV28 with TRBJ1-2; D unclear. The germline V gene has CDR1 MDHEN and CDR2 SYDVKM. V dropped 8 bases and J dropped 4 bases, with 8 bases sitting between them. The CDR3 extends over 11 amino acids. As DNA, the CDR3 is TGTGCCAGCGGACGGCTCTATGGCTACACCTTC. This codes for CASGRLYGYTF.

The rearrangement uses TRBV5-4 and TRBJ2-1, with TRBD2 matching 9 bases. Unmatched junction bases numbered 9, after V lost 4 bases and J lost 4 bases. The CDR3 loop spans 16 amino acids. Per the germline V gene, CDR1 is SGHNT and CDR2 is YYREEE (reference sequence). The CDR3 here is CASSPTKRGVYNEQFF. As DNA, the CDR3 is TGTGCCAGCAGCCCCACTAAGCGGGGGGTGTACAATGAGCAGTTCTTC.

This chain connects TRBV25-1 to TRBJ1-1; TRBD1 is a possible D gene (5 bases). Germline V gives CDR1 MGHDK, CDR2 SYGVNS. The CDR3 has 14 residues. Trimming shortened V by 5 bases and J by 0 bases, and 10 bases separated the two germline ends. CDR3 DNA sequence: TGTGCCAGCAGTTCGGGGACGGTGAACACTGAAGCTTTCTTT. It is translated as CASSSGTVNTEAFF.

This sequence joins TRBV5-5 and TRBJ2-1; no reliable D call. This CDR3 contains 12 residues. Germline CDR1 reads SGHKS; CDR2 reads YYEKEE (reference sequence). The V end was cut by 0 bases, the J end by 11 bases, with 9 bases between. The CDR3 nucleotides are TGTGCCAGCAGCTTGGGCCTGGAGCAGCAGTTCTTC. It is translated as CASSLGLEQQFF.

CDR3 nucleotide sequence: TGTGCCAGTAGTACCGGGCTCCTTCAGGGAGATACGCAGTATTTT. Its translation: CASSTGLLQGDTQYF. The chain uses TRBV19 and TRBJ2-3; D may be TRBD1 (5 bases). Deletions cut 4 bases from V and 5 bases from J, with 16 bases between. The CDR3 spans 15 residues. Germline CDR1 is LNHDA and CDR2 is SQIVND (reference sequence).

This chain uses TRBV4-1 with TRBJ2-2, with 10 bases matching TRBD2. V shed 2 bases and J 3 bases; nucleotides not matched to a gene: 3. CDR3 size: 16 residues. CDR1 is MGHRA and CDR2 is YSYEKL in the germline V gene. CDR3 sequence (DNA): TGCGCCAGCAGCCAACTAGCGGGGGCAGACACCGGGGAGCTGTTTTTT. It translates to CASSQLAGADTGELFF.

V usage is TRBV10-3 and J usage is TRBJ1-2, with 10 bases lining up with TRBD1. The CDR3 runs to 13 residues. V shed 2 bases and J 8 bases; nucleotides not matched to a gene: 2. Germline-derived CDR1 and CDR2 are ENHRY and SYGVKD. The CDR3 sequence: CAISEGQGGGYTF. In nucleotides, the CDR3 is TGTGCCATCAGTGAGGGACAGGGGGGAGGCTACACCTTC.

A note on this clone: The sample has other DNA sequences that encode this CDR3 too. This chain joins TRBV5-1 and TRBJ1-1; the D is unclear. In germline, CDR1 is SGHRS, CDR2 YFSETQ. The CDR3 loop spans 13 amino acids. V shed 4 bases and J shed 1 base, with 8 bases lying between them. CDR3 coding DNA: TGCGCCAGCAGCGGGCAAGAGAACACTGAAGCTTTCTTT. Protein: CASSGQENTEAFF.

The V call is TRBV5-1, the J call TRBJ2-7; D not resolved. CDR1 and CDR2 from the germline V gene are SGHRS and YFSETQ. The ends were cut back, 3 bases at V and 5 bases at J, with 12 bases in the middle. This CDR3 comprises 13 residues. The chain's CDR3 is CASSSYYNDEQYF. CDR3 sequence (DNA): TGCGCCAGCAGCTCCTATTACAACGACGAGCAGTACTTC. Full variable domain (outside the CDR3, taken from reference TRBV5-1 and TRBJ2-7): KAGVTQTPRYLIKTRGQQVTLSCSPISGHRSVSWYQQTPGQGLQFLFEYFSETQRNKGNFPGRFSGRQFSNSRSEMNVSTLELGDSALYLCASSSYYNDEQYFGPGTRLTVT.

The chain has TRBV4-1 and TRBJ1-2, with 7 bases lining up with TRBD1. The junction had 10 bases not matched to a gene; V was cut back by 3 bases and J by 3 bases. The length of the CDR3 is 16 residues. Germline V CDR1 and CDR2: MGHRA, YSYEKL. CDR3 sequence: CASSQDTGAGYYGYTF. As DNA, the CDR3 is TGCGCCAGCAGCCAGGACACAGGGGCGGGTTACTATGGCTACACCTTC.

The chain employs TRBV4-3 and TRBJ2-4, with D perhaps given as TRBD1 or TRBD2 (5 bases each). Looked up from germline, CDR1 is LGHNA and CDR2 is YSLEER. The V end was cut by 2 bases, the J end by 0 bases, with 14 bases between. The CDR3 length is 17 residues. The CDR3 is CASSQKLYGTAKNIQYF. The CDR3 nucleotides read TGCGCCAGCAGCCAAAAGCTTTACGGGACAGCCAAAAACATTCAGTACTTC.